This passage covers 5 T cell receptor beta chains from one sample sequenced in a study of vaccination and CD4 T cells after COVID-19. Sequencing of DNA taken from cultured CD4+ T cells relied on the Oncomine TCR Beta short-read assay. TCRdb passed the PCR reads through MiXCR, listing each CDR3 protein once. The repertoire holds 13,000 to 15,000 distinct CDR3 sequences, with 52% as singletons. Treatment described: roughly nine-day PBMC culture with coronavirus spike peptide pools or control peptides (ViraFEST assay). Their specific antigens are unknown. The sequencing input was CD4+ T cells from blood, cultured in vitro. Every receptor here comes from a human donor who had recovered from COVID-19.

This clonotype occurred a few times. The chain carries TRBV2 and TRBJ1-6, with D possibly being TRBD1 (6 bases). Trimming left V 2 bases short and J 10 bases short, with 12 bases between. The CDR3 extends over 14 amino acids. Germline V gives CDR1 SNHLY, CDR2 FYNNEI. The CDR3 here is CASSEMDRGSPLHF. The DNA for the CDR3 is TGTGCCAGCAGTGAAATGGACAGAGGGTCACCCCTCCACTTT.

This chain connects TRBV7-9 to TRBJ2-7; TRBD2 might be the D (6 bases). CDR1 is SEHNR, CDR2 FQNEAQ, per germline (reference sequence). Deletions cut 5 bases from V and 3 bases from J, with 14 bases between. The CDR3 covers 14 residues. The CDR3 nucleotides are TGTGCCAGCAGCCGGGCTGCGGGGAACTACGAGCAGTACTTC. The encoded protein is CASSRAAGNYEQYF. The full variable domain, completed using reference TRBV7-9 and TRBJ2-7, is DTGVSQNPRHKITKRGQNVTFRCDPISEHNRLYWYRQTLGQGPEFLTYFQNEAQLEKSRLLSDRFSAERPKGSFSTLEIQRTEQGDSAMYLCASSRAAGNYEQYFGPGTRLTVT.

By its share, this clonotype is large. J is TRBJ1-2 and V is TRBV28, with D perhaps TRBD1 (6 bases). The V end lost 3 bases, the J end lost 4 bases, and 9 bases lay between the germline ends. CDR1 and CDR2 (germline): MDHEN, SYDVKM. The CDR3 spans 13 residues. The CDR3 sequence is CASSFTGSYGYTF. Here the CDR3 DNA reads TGTGCCAGCAGTTTCACAGGGAGCTATGGCTACACCTTC.

This clonotype was seen a few times. The rearrangement joins TRBV7-2 to TRBJ1-5, with D tentatively TRBD1 (5 bases). The CDR3 runs to 15 residues. Trimming left V 1 base short and J 4 bases short, with 11 bases between. CDR1 is SGHTA, CDR2 FQGNSA, per germline. As DNA, the CDR3 is TGTGCCAGCAGCTTAGGTGTCAGGGAAAATCAGCCCCAGCATTTT. It yields the protein CASSLGVRENQPQHF.

There are a few counts of this clonotype. The chain employs TRBV20-1 and TRBJ2-7, with 8 bases identical to TRBD2. CDR3 size: 15 residues. Unmatched junction bases numbered 7, after V lost 2 bases and J lost 1 base. CDR1 and CDR2 from the germline V gene are DFQATT and SNEGSKA (reference sequence). The CDR3 spells CSARPGAGGSYEQYF. The CDR3 nucleotides read TGCAGTGCTAGACCTGGGGCGGGAGGTTCCTACGAGCAGTACTTC.